Sequencing of this TCR beta chain was carried out in a study of cytomegalovirus exposure and HLA in healthy donors (dated by TCRdb to the late 2010s). Describing the broader study: In an earlier analysis of 450 to 750 of the donors, 276 Gb of sequence data and approximately 100 million unique TCR beta sequences from some 170 million T cells were reported. About 280 gigabases of sequencing data and around 88 million unique TCR sequences made up an early release that covered about 640 HLA-typed donors. Among the approximately 400 genotyped donors, approximately 76% belonged to the genetic ancestry cluster associated with self-reported Caucasian donors. The study aimed to test whether cataloging public T cell receptors could reveal signatures of past pathogen exposure. The study profiled the T cell repertoires of more than 500 subjects by immunosequencing and related them to cytomegalovirus serostatus. Besides the first cohort of about 730 subjects, a separate validation cohort made up of roughly 120 different subjects was used. To predict cytomegalovirus infection status, the study combined high-throughput TCR immunosequencing, statistical association of individual TCRs with disease status, and machine learning. To study patterns of TCR occurrence, a later analysis re-analyzed previously published TCR beta repertoires from under 750 donors and added high-resolution HLA genotyping. The later analysis used no new phenotypic data to find candidate immune exposures, relying instead on TCR beta sequences and their occurrence across donors. An earlier analysis of around 580 of the donors used high-throughput TCR beta sequencing to judge whether each TCR beta V gene segment behaved as functional or pseudogenic. Alongside the repertoire data, information on donor age, sex, ethnicity and CMV serostatus was compiled. In a later genetic analysis, genome-wide SNP genotypes for about three fifths of the roughly 670 donors were used, and that subset was treated as a discovery cohort. All discovery cohort repertoires had been generated using a single sequencing platform. HLA typing included class I and class II loci at four-digit resolution. Typing coverage varied by locus: roughly 629-630 donors for A, B, C, DRB1 and DQB1; approximately 520 for DQA1; around 610 for DPA1; roughly 470 for DPB1. Five DR-DQ haplotypes were treated as single units for association and clustering because of strong linkage in the cohort. Across under 500 genotyped donors of the cohort, an average of approximately 220,000 unique TCR beta nucleotide sequences per donor were sequenced, and roughly 20% of those sequences were non-productive.

The library was generated by the immunoSEQ multiplex PCR assay. The multiplex PCR relied on a mix of 60 forward primers for TCR Vbeta segments and 13 reverse primers for TCR Jbeta segments. The CDR3 region of rearranged TCR beta genes was amplified from genomic DNA by a multiplex PCR assay. On the Illumina HiSeq System, the amplified TCR beta libraries were sequenced as 87-base-pair reads. The authors processed their data as follows. A later analysis tallied around 82 million unique TCR beta chains across the roughly 610 repertoires, and approximately 12 million of those chains were shared by two or more donors. A nearest-neighbor algorithm error-corrected the raw reads and collapsed the reads into unique sequences, merging closely related sequences to remove PCR and sequencing errors. To assign V, D and J gene segments, CDR3 sequences were aligned to IMGT reference sequences. For a sequence to be retained, at least a six-nucleotide match to both a V gene segment and a J gene segment was required. Rearrangements were classified as productive when the CDR3 lacked stop codons and remained in frame with V and J, and all other rearrangements were classified as non-productive. CDR3 was defined by IMGT convention, running from the second conserved V-encoded cysteine to the conserved J-encoded phenylalanine. The earlier analysis of 500 to 600 of the donors excluded sequences that lacked an unambiguous match to a single V gene segment. An earlier analysis of 587 of the donors called V segments functional above 56.7% productive rearrangements and segregating when the between-donor standard deviation exceeded 5%. To diagnose cytomegalovirus status from the catalog of TCR beta chain sequences, a statistical classification framework was built. V and J gene assignment, in a later analysis, came from comparing TCR nucleotide sequences with IMGT/GENE-DB human TR gene sequences. The TCRdist pipeline was used in a later analysis to assign CDR3 sequences and most-parsimonious VDJ recombination scenarios. In a later analysis, each TCR beta chain was defined by its CDR3 amino acid sequence together with its V-gene family, and reads without a unique V-gene family were excluded. A later analysis removed 500 to 650 highly shared, low-generation-probability nucleotide sequences to deal with suspected cross-contamination and a sequencing artifact. A later analysis calculated a clonal expansion index for each public chain from normalized within-repertoire ranks of inferred template counts. In a later analysis, generation probabilities were computed with a VDJ recombination model fitted to out-of-frame rearrangements, and the resulting probabilities were checked against IGoR. In a later analysis, TCR-TCR, TCR-HLA and TCR-CMV co-occurrence was scored with hypergeometric tests, and a repertoire-size bias correction was applied to TCR pairs. To estimate false discovery rates, a later analysis permuted the HLA or CMV assignments 20 times. In a later analysis, co-occurring TCRs were grouped using DBSCAN, and TCRdist sequence similarity was added for clustering within HLA-allele-positive subsets. For co-occurrence clustering, repertoires with fewer than 30,000 or more than 120,000 public chains were excluded, along with four or five repertoires with anomalous nucleotide sharing. Held by TCRdb, this immuneACCESS table contains in-frame sequences only and omits some clones. Under half of the omission traces to an unresolved V gene where checked; the cause of the rest is unknown. From that table come the V and J calls and clone size; the DNA was used to work out D and trimming. This sample comprises 150,000 to 200,000 clones, 70% to 80% of them detected only once. Roughly 0.76% of the sample is in the top ten clones.

Relative to germline, V is missing 5 bases and J is missing 2 bases, with 9 bases of the junction outside any gene match. CDR1 SGHVS and CDR2 FNYEAQ were looked up in the germline V gene. The CDR3 holds 15 amino acids from the cysteine to the phenylalanine. Kept here is only the CDR3 DNA, which spans 45 bases and is read in frame from base 1. Study-wide findings and limitations: In a later analysis, the rate of TCR association differed among HLA loci, with DRB1 alleles having the most associated TCRs and HLA-C alleles having the fewest. A later genetic analysis reported fewer N-insertions in productive TCRs among donors in an Asian-associated ancestry cluster than the roughly 700-donor mean. A further reported finding was that TCR beta sequences accurately predicted the HLA-A and HLA-B alleles for most subjects in the first cohort. An association between a missense DCLRE1C variant and V-gene and J-gene trimming of TCR beta chains was found in a later genetic analysis and replicated in an independent cohort. In a later analysis, HLA-associated TCR beta chains showed more clonal expansion and lower generation probabilities than non-associated chains that were equally common. When HLA alleles, especially DR and DQ, strongly co-occurred, attributing TCR associations to individual alleles was difficult. In vitro tests confirmed that three of the cytomegalovirus-associated TCR beta chains recognize cytomegalovirus antigens. A cluster of highly shared sequence variants was judged likely to represent a technical artifact of the sequencing pipeline. In a later analysis, 16,951 TCR beta sequences were associated with specific HLA alleles at a false discovery rate of 0.05. Only TCR beta chains were sequenced in this cohort, and the absence of alpha or paired-chain data limited detectable features. In an earlier analysis of about 600 of the donors, most TCR beta V segments appeared in productive rearrangements about 87% or about 30% of the time, broadly matching IMGT annotations. In the study, 164 TCR beta chains were listed as associated with cytomegalovirus. Sequencing depth was assumed to be roughly uniform across donors in the presence/absence analyses, though that assumption may not hold. The only immune exposure information available for the cohort was CMV serostatus. While some public TCRs were present in many individuals, most TCR sequences turned up only very rarely across donors. The classifier was reported to diagnose cytomegalovirus status with high specificity and sensitivity in both the original and validation cohorts. The 87-base-pair reads could not distinguish some IMGT-functional V segments, including TRBV6-2 and TRBV6-3, so those segments were excluded. In a later analysis, most CMV-associated TCR beta chains were found to appear HLA-restricted, with HLA associations seemingly driven largely by CMV exposure. The authors suggested that the approach could potentially be extended to other disease states and immunological phenotypes. A later analysis reported that several top co-occurrence clusters appeared linked to parvovirus B19, influenza, CMV and Epstein-Barr virus. Because counts were too low, roughly 18 rarely observed V segments, including chromosome 9 orphons, were left out of the earlier analysis of several hundred of the donors. Correlated functional status among segregating V segments might reflect linkage disequilibrium, but an unknown experimental factor could not be ruled out. Because HLA typing was missing for some donors at each locus, association tests included only the typed subset.

The cohort consisted of hundreds of healthy bone marrow donors. All cohort members were sampled while nominally healthy, although unrecorded immune exposures were likely present. The donor tested CMV seronegative and was one of the 352 seronegative cohort members. Each donor provided a peripheral blood sample, and peripheral blood mononuclear cells were used for TCR beta sequencing. Genomic DNA extraction from the blood cell samples was performed with the Qiagen DNeasy Blood Extraction Kit. This clone was detected only a few times. It has no known antigen specificity. It has no much larger one-base neighbor in the sample; base qualities were not kept.

Input material: PBMCs. This clonotype was sampled from a woman between 35 and 50 years old in good health and CMV-seronegative. This sequence uses TRBV7-6 and TRBJ2-7; 7 bases in between match TRBD1. The CDR3 protein is CASSNQDRAPYEQYF. In nucleotides, the sequence is TGTGCCAGCAGCAACCAAGACAGGGCCCCCTACGAGCAGTACTTC.